These T cell receptor beta chains were read from a single sample in a study of blood T cell repertoires in COVID-19. Generated by immunoSEQ multiplex PCR, the TCRdb table keeps only in-frame clones and is missing some. Among around 160,000 clones listed, approximately 83% were seen once. Sequencing was carried out using peripheral blood. These receptor sequences come from a woman aged 60-75 years with COVID-19, enrolled during active disease. The CDR3 runs from the conserved cysteine through the conserved F or W. D genes are given only for firm matches. Not all rows give a size; the values are once, few, many and, for expanded clones, a class.

d_gene: NA; j_gene: TRBJ2-7; abundance: NA; v_gene: TRBV2; CDR3nt: TGTGCCAGCCAGCCCCACCCGCTAGGGGACTACGAGCAGTACTTC; CDR3aa: CASQPHPLGDYEQYF
d_gene: NA; j_gene: TRBJ1-3; abundance: NA; v_gene: TRBV5-5; CDR3nt: TGTGCCAGCAGCGTAGCGCAGGGAAACACCATATATTTT; CDR3aa: CASSVAQGNTIYF
d_gene: TRBD1; j_gene: TRBJ1-6; abundance: NA; v_gene: TRBV19; CDR3nt: TGTGCCAGTAGTACGATCCGACAGGGCAGGAATTCACCCCTCCACTTT; CDR3aa: CASSTIRQGRNSPLHF
d_gene: TRBD1; j_gene: TRBJ2-3; abundance: NA; v_gene: TRBV5-1; CDR3nt: TGCGCCAGCGGCGGGACAGGGGATGCTACAGATACGCAGTATTTT; CDR3aa: CASGGTGDATDTQYF
d_gene: TRBD1; j_gene: TRBJ2-6; abundance: NA; v_gene: TRBV27; CDR3nt: TGTGCCAGCAGTCCCCGGGACAGGGGAAGCTCTGGGGCCAACGTCCTGACTTTC; CDR3aa: CASSPRDRGSSGANVLTF
d_gene: NA; j_gene: TRBJ2-3; abundance: few; v_gene: TRBV4-3; CDR3nt: TGCGCCAGCAGCCAAGGGGGGGACACAGATACGCAGTATTTT; CDR3aa: CASSQGGDTDTQYF
d_gene: NA; j_gene: TRBJ1-3; abundance: NA; v_gene: TRBV6-5; CDR3nt: TGTGCCAGCAGTTACTCGAGGGGGGGCTCTGGAAACACCATATATTTT; CDR3aa: CASSYSRGGSGNTIYF
d_gene: NA; j_gene: TRBJ1-1; abundance: NA; v_gene: TRBV10-1; CDR3nt: TGCGCCAGCAGTTACAGAGCGGACACTGAAGCTTTCTTT; CDR3aa: CASSYRADTEAFF
d_gene: TRBD1; j_gene: TRBJ1-1; abundance: NA; v_gene: TRBV27; CDR3nt: TGTGCCAGCAGTCCCCAGGGGGACAGGGTTATCACTGAAGCTTTCTTT; CDR3aa: CASSPQGDRVITEAFF
d_gene: TRBD1; j_gene: TRBJ1-2; abundance: few; v_gene: TRBV18; CDR3nt: TGTGCCAGCTCGGTACAGGGGGAGGATGGCTACACCTTC; CDR3aa: CASSVQGEDGYTF
d_gene: TRBD2; j_gene: TRBJ2-2; abundance: once; v_gene: TRBV4-2; CDR3nt: TGTGCCAGCAGCCAGCGGGGGGACACCGGGGAGCTGTTTTTT; CDR3aa: CASSQRGDTGELFF
d_gene: TRBD2; j_gene: TRBJ2-1; abundance: NA; v_gene: TRBV2; CDR3nt: TGTGCCAGGCCGGAGGATAGCGGGGGGGAGGAGCAGTTCTTC; CDR3aa: CARPEDSGGEEQFF
d_gene: NA; j_gene: TRBJ1-2; abundance: few; v_gene: TRBV23-1; CDR3nt: TGCGCCAGCAGTCAAGCGGACAGACCGTATGGCTACACCTTC; CDR3aa: CASSQADRPYGYTF
d_gene: NA; j_gene: TRBJ2-7; abundance: NA; v_gene: TRBV4-1; CDR3nt: TGCGCCAGCAGCCCCCCCCCTAGTGGGAGGGGGTACCCTTCCTACGAGCAGTACTTC; CDR3aa: CASSPPPSGRGYPSYEQYF
d_gene: NA; j_gene: TRBJ1-2; abundance: NA; v_gene: TRBV10-1; CDR3nt: TGCGCCAGCAGTGAGTCTCCGGGGGGATCTGGCTACACCTTC; CDR3aa: CASSESPGGSGYTF
d_gene: NA; j_gene: TRBJ2-2; abundance: NA; v_gene: TRBV24-1; CDR3nt: TGTGCCACCAGTGATTTTCGCACCGGGGAGCTGTTTTTT; CDR3aa: CATSDFRTGELFF
d_gene: NA; j_gene: TRBJ1-2; abundance: few; v_gene: TRBV10-3; CDR3nt: TGTGCCATCAGTGCAGGGGTTGACTATGGCTACACCTTC; CDR3aa: CAISAGVDYGYTF
d_gene: TRBD2; j_gene: TRBJ2-2; abundance: NA; v_gene: TRBV7-7; CDR3nt: TGTGCTAGCAGCTTAGTCCCGCGGGGGGGCGACACCGGGGAGCTGTTTTTT; CDR3aa: CASSLVPRGGDTGELFF
d_gene: TRBD2; j_gene: TRBJ2-5; abundance: once; v_gene: TRBV7-9; CDR3nt: TGTGCCAGCAGCCCAAGACTAGCGGACCAAGAGACCCAGTACTTC; CDR3aa: CASSPRLADQETQYF
d_gene: TRBD1; j_gene: TRBJ2-3; abundance: NA; v_gene: TRBV2; CDR3nt: TGTGCCAGCAGTCGGACAGGGGTGGGCGATACGCAGTATTTT; CDR3aa: CASSRTGVGDTQYF
d_gene: NA; j_gene: TRBJ1-2; abundance: NA; v_gene: TRBV7-9; CDR3nt: TGTGCCAGCAGCCCCCAAGAATTTCCGCACAGCTATGGCTACACCTTC; CDR3aa: CASSPQEFPHSYGYTF
d_gene: TRBD1; j_gene: TRBJ1-2; abundance: NA; v_gene: TRBV27; CDR3nt: TGTGCCAGCAGTCAGGACAGGTACTACTATGGCTACACCTTC; CDR3aa: CASSQDRYYYGYTF
d_gene: NA; j_gene: TRBJ1-6; abundance: NA; v_gene: TRBV7-9; CDR3nt: TGTGCCAGCAGCACCGACAGCTACAATTCACCCCTCCACTTT; CDR3aa: CASSTDSYNSPLHF
d_gene: NA; j_gene: TRBJ1-4; abundance: NA; v_gene: TRBV7-9; CDR3nt: TGTGCCAGCAGCCAGGGCCGTACTAATGAAAAACTGTTTTTT; CDR3aa: CASSQGRTNEKLFF
d_gene: NA; j_gene: TRBJ1-3; abundance: NA; v_gene: TRBV19; CDR3nt: TGTGCCAGTAGGGTCAGGGGCTCTGGAAACACCATATATTTT; CDR3aa: CASRVRGSGNTIYF
d_gene: NA; j_gene: TRBJ2-1; abundance: NA; v_gene: TRBV5-8; CDR3nt: TGTGCCAGCAGCCGACTCTTGGGGCGAGATGAGCAGTTCTTC; CDR3aa: CASSRLLGRDEQFF
d_gene: TRBD2; j_gene: TRBJ2-7; abundance: NA; v_gene: TRBV5-1; CDR3nt: TGCGCCAGCAGCTTGGGTCGCGGGGGGTCATACGAGCAGTACTTC; CDR3aa: CASSLGRGGSYEQYF